The 27 T cell receptor beta chains below were found in one sample sequenced in a study of cytomegalovirus exposure and HLA in healthy donors (TCRdb year 2017). Library construction relied on the immunoSEQ multiplex PCR assay. A mixture of 60 forward primers for TCR Vbeta segments and 13 reverse primers for TCR Jbeta segments was used in the multiplex PCR. TCRdb retrieved this table from immuneACCESS and kept in-frame rearrangements only. Not all clones are present; in checked studies, unresolved V genes account for under half, and no reason is known for the remainder. The sample table holds around 100,000 clones, of which around two thirds were seen once. Around 4.2% of the sample belongs to the ten largest clones. Sample: PBMCs. Receptors originate from a man in his thirties or forties in good health and CMV-seronegative.

The chain employs TRBV11-2 and TRBJ1-1; D possibly corresponds to TRBD1 (5 bases). The CDR3 runs 14 residues. The V end was cut by 2 bases, the J end by 6 bases, with 13 bases between. Germline assignment: CDR1 SGHAT and CDR2 FQNNGV. The CDR3 reads CASSLSGQGPEAFF. The CDR3 DNA reads as TGTGCCAGCAGCTTAAGTGGGCAGGGCCCTGAAGCTTTCTTT.

This clone has only a few counts. V gene TRBV19 combines with J gene TRBJ1-2; the D gene is possibly TRBD1 (5 bases). The CDR3 runs to 13 residues. V was shortened by 3 bases and J by 4 bases, with 9 bases between the two germline ends. Germline V gene data show CDR1 as LNHDA and CDR2 as SQIVND (reference sequence). For the CDR3, the DNA is TGTGCCAGTAGTATCCAGCAGGGCTATGGCTACACCTTC. Translation: CASSIQQGYGYTF.

This chain joins TRBV5-6 and TRBJ2-3, with 9 nucleotides matching TRBD2. Trimming removed 6 bases from V and 3 bases from J; junction bases left unmatched: 8. Germline CDR1 is SGHDT and CDR2 is YYEEEE. This CDR3 region has 15 residues. In nucleotides, the CDR3 is TGTGCCAGCACCGGCGGGGGGGGTTGGACAGATACGCAGTATTTT. It specifies CASTGGGGWTDTQYF.

This rearrangement joins TRBV30 to TRBJ1-3; 7 bases line up with TRBD1. The V gene's germline CDR1 is GTSNPN and CDR2 SVGIG (reference sequence). The CDR3 runs 12 residues. The junction had 2 bases not matched to a gene; V was cut back by 5 bases and J by 4 bases. The CDR3 DNA reads TGTGCCTGGGGGGACAGAGGAAACACCATATATTTT. Residues: CAWGDRGNTIYF.

The rearrangement uses TRBV4-1 and TRBJ2-5; a possible D gene is TRBD1 (6 bases). The CDR3 consists of 16 residues. V lost 1 base and J lost 4, with 16 bases in between. CDR1 is MGHRA, CDR2 YSYEKL, per germline. CDR3 loop: CASSQGDTVRGETQYF. CDR3 nucleotides: TGCGCCAGCAGCCAAGGGGACACGGTCAGAGGAGAGACCCAGTACTTC.

This clone has only a few counts. The V and J genes are TRBV27 and TRBJ2-5; 11 positions match TRBD2. V lost 5 bases, J lost 5 bases, and 7 bases stayed unmatched. CDR1 and CDR2 from the germline V gene are MNHEY and SMNVEV (reference sequence). CDR3 length: 15 amino acids. The CDR3: CASSQGLAAWETQYF. The CDR3 DNA follows: TGTGCCAGCAGTCAGGGACTAGCGGCTTGGGAGACCCAGTACTTC.

This chain connects TRBV11-1 to TRBJ2-5, with TRBD1 identical over 9 bases. The germline CDR1 and CDR2 sequences are SGHAT and FQDESV (reference sequence). CDR3 length: 17 residues. J was trimmed by 5 bases and V by 0 bases; bases with no gene match: 10. The DNA of the CDR3 is TGTGCCAGCAGCTTAGCGGCTCAAGGACAGGGGTGGGAGACCCAGTACTTC. Protein sequence: CASSLAAQGQGWETQYF.

This clone was seen a handful of times. The genes are TRBV19 and TRBJ2-1, with 11 bases aligning to TRBD2. The ends lost 10 bases at V and 1 base at J; junction bases unmatched: 6. Germline V gene data show CDR1 as LNHDA and CDR2 as SQIVND (reference sequence). The CDR3 runs to 15 residues. The DNA for the CDR3 is TGTGCCATGACTAGCGGGGCGCGATCCTACAATGAGCAGTTCTTC. Residues: CAMTSGARSYNEQFF.

This clone has only a few counts. This chain joins TRBV7-6 and TRBJ2-3, with D possibly TRBD1 on 5 matching bases. The ends were cut back, 5 bases at V and 0 bases at J, with 12 bases in the middle. Germline lookup yields CDR1 SGHVS and CDR2 FNYEAQ. CDR3 length: 15 residues. The CDR3 region is CASSLGLPSTDTQYF. In DNA, the CDR3 is TGTGCCAGCAGCCTGGGGCTCCCTAGCACAGATACGCAGTATTTT.

This chain connects TRBV7-2 to TRBJ1-3; perhaps TRBD1 as D (5 bases). This CDR3 contains 15 residues. Germline V gives CDR1 SGHTA, CDR2 FQGNSA. V was clipped by 0 bases and J by 3 bases, with 9 bases between them. The CDR3 reads CASSLAGVLGNTIYF. Here the CDR3 DNA reads TGTGCCAGCAGCTTAGCAGGGGTTCTTGGAAACACCATATATTTT.

The V gene is TRBV7-9, the J gene TRBJ2-5; 8 bases fit TRBD2. The J call may be wrong; the DNA end is better matched by TRBJ2-7. This CDR3 is built from 15 residues. CDR1 and CDR2 (germline): SEHNR, FQNEAQ (reference sequence). The CDR3 loop is CASSPTSGSTYEQYF. CDR3 DNA: TGTGCCAGCAGCCCGACGAGCGGGAGTACCTACGAGCAGTACTTC.

J is TRBJ2-7 and V is TRBV10-3; 13 bases are shared with TRBD2. The CDR3 consists of 17 residues. CDR1 and CDR2 from the germline V gene are ENHRY and SYGVKD. The J segment lost 2 bases and the V segment lost 0 bases, leaving 4 bases of the junction unmatched. CDR3 region: CAISESRTSGSPYEQYF. The CDR3 region has the DNA TGTGCCATCAGTGAGTCCAGGACTAGCGGGAGTCCCTACGAGCAGTACTTC.

This chain connects TRBV6-5 to TRBJ2-5; TRBD2 is a possible D gene (6 bases). The CDR3 runs to 14 residues. The V end was cut by 8 bases, the J end by 11 bases, with 24 bases between. Germline V gene lookup returns CDR1 MNHEY and CDR2 SVGAGI. The DNA for the CDR3 is TGTGCCAGCGCTCTTCCAGGGAGCTCGGGGGAGCAGTACTTC. It yields the protein CASALPGSSGEQYF.

The V call is TRBV14, the J call TRBJ1-6; 8 nucleotides align to TRBD1. Trimming cost V 2 bases and J 4 bases; bases outside gene matches: 4. The CDR3 is 16 amino acids. The germline CDR1 and CDR2 sequences are SGHDN and FVKESK. CDR3 residues: CASSQPQGVYNSPLHF. DNA of the CDR3: TGTGCCAGCAGCCAACCACAGGGGGTGTATAATTCACCCCTCCACTTT. Based on the CDR3 plus reference TRBV14 and TRBJ1-6, the full variable domain is EAGVTQFPSHSVIEKGQTVTLRCDPISGHDNLYWYRRVMGKEIKFLLHFVKESKQDESGMPNNRFLAERTGGTYSTLKVQPAELEDSGVYFCASSQPQGVYNSPLHFGNGTRLTVT.

The table lists this clone with a count of one. The chain employs TRBV6-1 and TRBJ1-4, with D perhaps matching TRBD1 (6 bases). Germline values: CDR1 MNHNS, CDR2 SASEGT. Trimming shortened V by 6 bases and J by 4 bases, and 9 bases separated the two germline ends. This CDR3 has 13 amino acids. The chain's CDR3 is CASSRGVNEKLFF. The CDR3 DNA reads TGTGCCAGCAGCAGGGGCGTTAATGAAAAACTGTTTTTT.

This rearrangement joins TRBV15 to TRBJ2-1; D might be TRBD2 (6 bases). CDR3 length: 14 amino acids. Germline V lookup: CDR1 LNHNV, CDR2 YYDKDF (reference sequence). The V gene lost 1 base and the J gene lost 4 bases, with 8 bases spanning the gap. The CDR3: CATSRGLAYNEQFF. The CDR3 bases are TGTGCCACCAGCAGAGGGCTAGCGTACAATGAGCAGTTCTTC.

The chain has TRBV11-2 and TRBJ1-5, with D possibly matching TRBD1 (5 bases). The V end lost 5 bases, the J end lost 2 bases, and 10 bases lay between the germline ends. The CDR3 runs 14 residues. CDR1 SGHAT and CDR2 FQNNGV come from the germline V gene. As DNA, the CDR3 is TGTGCCAGCAGCGCCACGGGGGGCAATCAGCCCCAGCATTTT. Its protein is CASSATGGNQPQHF.

The chain employs TRBV18 and TRBJ2-7; the match to TRBD2 covers 8 bases. There are 15 residues in the CDR3. Germline values: CDR1 KGHSH, CDR2 LQKENI. V lost 1 base and J lost 1; bases outside the gene matches: 3. CDR3 DNA sequence: TGTGCCAGCTCACCACTCGGGGGGGATTCCTACGAGCAGTACTTC. It is translated as CASSPLGGDSYEQYF.

This chain connects TRBV7-6 to TRBJ2-7, with 10 positions matching TRBD1. The junction had 11 bases not matched to a gene; V was cut back by 5 bases and J by 7 bases. Germline CDR1 is SGHVS and CDR2 is FNYEAQ. This CDR3 region has 15 residues. This CDR3 is CASSQHPGQGWEQYF. In nucleotides, the CDR3 is TGTGCCAGCAGCCAACATCCGGGACAGGGGTGGGAGCAGTACTTC.

The rearrangement uses TRBV4-1 and TRBJ2-3; D gene unclear. This CDR3 has 13 residues. V shed 1 base and J shed 4 bases, with 6 bases lying between them. Germline CDR1 is MGHRA and CDR2 is YSYEKL. The CDR3: CASSQVPADTQYF. CDR3 in DNA: TGCGCCAGCAGCCAAGTCCCGGCAGATACGCAGTATTTT.

The chain is built from TRBV30 and TRBJ1-5; 7 bases fit TRBD1. Trimming cost V 4 bases and J 4 bases; bases outside gene matches: 4. Germline V gene data show CDR1 as GTSNPN and CDR2 as SVGIG (reference sequence). This CDR3 comprises 13 residues. CDR3 sequence reads: CAWTRDSNQPQHF. CDR3 sequence (DNA): TGTGCCTGGACCCGGGACAGTAATCAGCCCCAGCATTTT.

The sample holds a few counts of this clone. The chain joins TRBV30 to TRBJ2-1, with 12 bases fitting TRBD2. Trimming at V came to 0 bases and at J to 6 bases, leaving 6 bases not matched to a gene. The germline gives CDR1 GTSNPN, CDR2 SVGIG (reference sequence). The CDR3 extends over 16 amino acids. CDR3 residues: CAWSVRLAGGGNEQFF. CDR3 bases: TGTGCCTGGAGTGTACGGCTAGCGGGAGGGGGCAATGAGCAGTTCTTC.

The chain carries TRBV11-3 and TRBJ2-3, with unresolved D. This CDR3 region has 14 residues. The V gene's germline CDR1 is SGHNT and CDR2 YENEEA. Trimming left V 1 base short and J 4 bases short, with 9 bases between. In DNA, the CDR3 is TGTGCCAGCAGCTTAGGGGTTGGAGCAGATACGCAGTATTTT. Amino acid sequence: CASSLGVGADTQYF.

The chain uses TRBV10-3 and TRBJ2-5, with 8 bases that match TRBD1. The CDR3 is made up of 20 amino acids. Germline values: CDR1 ENHRY, CDR2 SYGVKD. After removal of 3 bases from V and 0 bases from J, the junction contained 18 bases not matched to a gene. The CDR3 here is CAISDSGTGRLEGHQETQYF. The CDR3, as DNA: TGTGCCATCAGTGATTCCGGGACAGGACGTCTCGAGGGCCACCAAGAGACCCAGTACTTC.

The rearrangement links TRBV12-5 to TRBJ2-2; D is ambiguous. V was clipped by 6 bases and J by 8 bases, with 7 bases between them. Germline V gene sequence: CDR1 LGHNT, CDR2 FRNRAP. The CDR3 is made up of 11 amino acids. For the CDR3, the DNA is TGTGCTAGTGGACTGCTGGGGGAGCTGTTTTTT. It translates to CASGLLGELFF.

This clone showed up just once. The CDR3 here is CASSYGEIGSTDTQYF. For the CDR3, the DNA is TGTGCCAGCAGTTACGGAGAAATCGGGTCCACAGATACGCAGTATTTT. The rearrangement links TRBV6-6 to TRBJ2-3; D is ambiguous. Trimming took off 2 bases at V and 2 bases at J, with 14 bases between the two ends. The germline CDR1 and CDR2 sequences are MNHNY and SVGAGI (reference sequence). The CDR3 is made up of 16 amino acids.

The chain's CDR3 is CASSPSGRGSYEQYF. The CDR3 region has the DNA TGTGCCAGTAGTCCCAGCGGGAGGGGCTCCTACGAGCAGTACTTC. This chain uses TRBV19 with TRBJ2-7, with 10 positions matching TRBD2. This CDR3 has 15 amino acids. Germline assignment: CDR1 LNHDA and CDR2 SQIVND (reference sequence). V was clipped by 5 bases and J by 0 bases; unmatched bases: 4.